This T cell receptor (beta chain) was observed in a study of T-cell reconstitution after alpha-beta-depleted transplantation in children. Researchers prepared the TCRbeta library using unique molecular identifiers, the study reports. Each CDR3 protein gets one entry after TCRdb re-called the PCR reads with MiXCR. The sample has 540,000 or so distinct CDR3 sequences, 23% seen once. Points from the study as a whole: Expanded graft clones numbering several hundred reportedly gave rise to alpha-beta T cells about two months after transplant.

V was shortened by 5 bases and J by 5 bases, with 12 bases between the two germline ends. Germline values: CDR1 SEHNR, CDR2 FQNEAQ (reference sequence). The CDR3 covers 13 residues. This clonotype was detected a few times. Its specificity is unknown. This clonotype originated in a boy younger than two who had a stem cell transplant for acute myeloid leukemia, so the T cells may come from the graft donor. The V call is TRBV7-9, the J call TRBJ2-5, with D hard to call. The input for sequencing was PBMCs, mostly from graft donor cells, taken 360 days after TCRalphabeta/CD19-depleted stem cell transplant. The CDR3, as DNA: TGTGCCAGCAGCCCGGAAGGCTTTGAGACCCAGTACTTC. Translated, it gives CASSPEGFETQYF.